These T cell receptor beta chains were read from a single sample in a study of blood T cells in healthy people across ages. TCRdb processed the 5' RACE reads anew with MiXCR; each CDR3 protein has one entry. This table holds some 1.1 million distinct CDR3 sequences, around two fifths found once. Source material: blood. All receptors come from a man between 18 and 29 years old in good health. CDR3s include the opening cysteine and the closing phenylalanine or tryptophan. A D gene is named only where the DNA matches it firmly. Only part of the rows carry a size: once, few, many, or a class if the clone is expanded.

>few|.|TRBV10-3|TRBJ1-5
TGTGCCATCAGTGAAATTAGCAATCAGCCCCAGCATTTT
CAISEISNQPQHF
>.|.|TRBV7-9|TRBJ2-5
TGTGCCAGCAGCTTAGCGCTGGACATTCAAGAGACCCAGTACTTC
CASSLALDIQETQYF
>.|.|TRBV7-8|TRBJ2-7
TGTGCCAGCAGCTACAGTCGCGGGTCCGGGGAGCAGTACTTC
CASSYSRGSGEQYF
>.|.|TRBV7-2|TRBJ1-4
TGTGCCAGCAGCCCCGGGCGCGCGGTCGAAAAACTGTTTTTT
CASSPGRAVEKLFF
>few|.|TRBV6-2/TRBV6-3|TRBJ2-2
TGTGCCAGCAGTGATTACAGGGATAACACCGGGGAGCTGTTTTTT
CASSDYRDNTGELFF
>.|.|TRBV5-1|TRBJ1-1
TGCGCCGGCAGCTTGGTGAAGGGGGGAAGCACTGAGGCTTTCTTT
CAGSLVKGGSTEAFF
>.|.|TRBV20-1|TRBJ1-5
TGCAGTGCCTTTGGGGGGAGGGGATTCAGCAATCAGCCCCAGCATTTT
CSAFGGRGFSNQPQHF
>few|TRBD1|TRBV3-1|TRBJ1-2
TGTGCCAGCAGCCAAGAGTTGTCGACCGACAGGGCTTATTCGGGATATAGCTACACCTTC
CASSQELSTDRAYSGYSYTF
>few|TRBD1|TRBV12-3/TRBV12-4|TRBJ1-2
TGTGCCAGCGCGGGATCCGGGACAGACTATGGCTACACCTTC
CASAGSGTDYGYTF
>.|.|TRBV6-2/TRBV6-3|TRBJ2-7
TGTGCCAGCAGGGGCCTGAGGGAGAACAATGAGCAGTACTTC
CASRGLRENNEQYF
>.|.|TRBV12-3/TRBV12-4|TRBJ1-4
TGTGCCAGCAGTCCCAACCGGCCCCGTAATGAAAAACTGTTTTTT
CASSPNRPRNEKLFF
>few|TRBD1|TRBV25-1|TRBJ2-1
TGTGCCAGCAGTAACCGGGACAGTTGGGAGCAGTTCTTC
CASSNRDSWEQFF
>many|.|TRBV29-1|TRBJ1-1
TGCAGCGTCTCTACGGGAATGAACACTGAAGCTTTCTTT
CSVSTGMNTEAFF
>once|.|TRBV4-1|TRBJ2-5
TGCGCCAGCAGCCACGCAGGGTACCAAGAGACCCAGTACTTC
CASSHAGYQETQYF
>few|TRBD2|TRBV20-1|TRBJ2-1
TGCAGTGCTAGAGACCCGAGGACTAGTCTAATTGTTCTGTTCTTC
CSARDPRTSLIVLFF
>few|TRBD1|TRBV5-8|TRBJ1-5
TGTGCCAGCAGCTTGGGTTCGGACAGGGTCCGTCAGCCCCAGCATTTT
CASSLGSDRVRQPQHF
>many|TRBD2|TRBV12-3/TRBV12-4|TRBJ2-1
TGTGCCAGCAGTTTTGAGCGGGGCTACAATGAGCAGTTCTTC
CASSFERGYNEQFF
>few|.|TRBV29-1|TRBJ1-2
TGCAGCGTTGATCTGGCAGGGGTAGGCTACACCTTC
CSVDLAGVGYTF
>few|.|TRBV20-1|TRBJ1-1
TGCAGTGCAACGGAAGGGGGTCGGACTGAAGCTTTCTTT
CSATEGGRTEAFF
>.|.|TRBV7-2|TRBJ2-2
TGTGCCAGCAGCTTAGGAGGAAGCGGGTCCGGGGAGCTGTTTTTT
CASSLGGSGSGELFF
>few|.|TRBV20-1|TRBJ2-5
TGCAGTGCTAGAGGCACCTCCCAAGAGACCCAGTACTTC
CSARGTSQETQYF
>many|.|TRBV4-1|TRBJ1-2
TGCGCCAGCAGCCAAGATCGAAGACGCTACACCTTC
CASSQDRRRYTF
>few|TRBD2|TRBV20-1|TRBJ2-3
TGCAGTGGACTAGCGGGGGGGGTGAGCACAGATACGCAGTATTTT
CSGLAGGVSTDTQYF
>few|.|TRBV10-3|TRBJ2-2
TGTGCCATCAGTGCGGGCAGGGCCAACACCGGGGAGCTGTTTTTT
CAISAGRANTGELFF
>many|TRBD2|TRBV28|TRBJ2-3
TGTGCCAGCGGGTCCACGAGGGCGGGGGAGACAGATACGCAGTATTTT
CASGSTRAGETDTQYF
>many|.|TRBV4-3|TRBJ2-7
TGCGCCAGCAGCCAAGATCTACCGAGCTACGAGCAGTACTTC
CASSQDLPSYEQYF
>few|.|TRBV20-1|TRBJ1-1
TGCAGTGTACTACAACAGGGTACCCCCCAAGAAGCTTTCTTT
CSVLQQGTPQEAFF
>few|TRBD2|TRBV20-1|TRBJ2-1
TGCAGTGCTAGAGATAGAGCGGGGGGGCTCCATGAGCAGTTCTTC
CSARDRAGGLHEQFF